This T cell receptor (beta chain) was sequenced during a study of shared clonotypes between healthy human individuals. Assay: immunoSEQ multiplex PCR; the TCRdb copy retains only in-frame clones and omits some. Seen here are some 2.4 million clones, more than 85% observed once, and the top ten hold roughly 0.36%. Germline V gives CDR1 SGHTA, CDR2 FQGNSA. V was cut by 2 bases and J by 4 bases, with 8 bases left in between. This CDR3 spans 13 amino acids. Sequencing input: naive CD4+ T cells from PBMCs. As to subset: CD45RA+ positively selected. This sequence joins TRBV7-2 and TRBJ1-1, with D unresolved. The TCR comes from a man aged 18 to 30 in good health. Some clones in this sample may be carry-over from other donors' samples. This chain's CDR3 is CASSLRQSTEAFF. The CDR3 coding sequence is TGTGCCAGCAGCTTACGGCAGAGCACTGAAGCTTTCTTT. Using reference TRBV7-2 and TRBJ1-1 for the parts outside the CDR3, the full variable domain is GAGVSQSPSNKVTEKGKDVELRCDPISGHTALYWYRQSLGQGLEFLIYFQGNSAPDKSGLPSDRFSAERTGGSVSTLTIQRTQQEDSAVYLCASSLRQSTEAFFGQGTRLTVV.